The clone carrying this T cell receptor beta chain ranks as medium-sized (0.01 to 0.1%). This sample stems from a study of blood T cell repertoires in COVID-19. Clones were sequenced by immunoSEQ multiplex PCR, and TCRdb holds only the in-frame ones, with some missing. The top ten clones hold roughly 4% of a sample with 20,000 or so clones, about nine tenths of them seen once. The sample was peripheral blood. The TCR comes from a man aged 45-65 years with active COVID-19.

The DNA of the CDR3 is TGTGCCAGCAGCCACCCACAGGGGGTAGGGAACACTGAAGCTTTCTTT. Translation gives CASSHPQGVGNTEAFF. J is TRBJ1-1 and V is TRBV4-2, with 8 bases that match TRBD1. The CDR3 is 16 residues long. Germline CDR1 and CDR2: LGHNA and YNFKEQ. V trimming: 3 bases; J trimming: 1 base; junction bases outside the gene matches: 7.